These T cell receptor beta chains were read from a single sample in a study of T-cell reconstitution after alpha-beta-depleted transplantation in children. Via MiXCR, TCRdb re-called the PCR reads, giving one row per CDR3 protein. The sample lists about 400,000 distinct CDR3 sequences; around 21% were seen once. The sequencing here drew on PBMCs from the stem cell graft donor, taken from the stem cell graft. The receptor set was obtained from a human donor who donated a stem cell graft to a child with acute myeloid leukemia. Both conserved end residues are trimmed from each CDR3. Each record gives: clone size, V gene, J gene, CDR3 length, CDR3 protein. A clone size is listed for some rows: how often the clone was seen (once, few, many), or a class if it is expanded.

clone size: .
V gene: TRBV4-1
J gene: TRBJ2-7
CDR3 length: 16
CDR3 protein: ASSRGNLGGILSYEQY

clone size: .
V gene: TRBV15
J gene: TRBJ1-2
CDR3 length: 11
CDR3 protein: AASSGSVNGYT

clone size: .
V gene: TRBV11-3
J gene: TRBJ2-1
CDR3 length: 13
CDR3 protein: ASSFRGTGANEQF

clone size: .
V gene: TRBV4-1
J gene: TRBJ2-1
CDR3 length: 15
CDR3 protein: ASSKGSSGRSYNEQF

clone size: few
V gene: TRBV20-1
J gene: TRBJ2-7
CDR3 length: 10
CDR3 protein: SARPGGGEQY

clone size: .
V gene: TRBV20-1
J gene: TRBJ1-1
CDR3 length: 11
CDR3 protein: SEKQGLNTEAF

clone size: few
V gene: TRBV5-1
J gene: TRBJ2-7
CDR3 length: 12
CDR3 protein: ASSPTSDPREQY

clone size: .
V gene: TRBV7-9
J gene: TRBJ1-3
CDR3 length: 12
CDR3 protein: ASGRGGAENTIY

clone size: .
V gene: TRBV27
J gene: TRBJ1-5
CDR3 length: 15
CDR3 protein: ASSLSGRRSSNQPQH

clone size: few
V gene: TRBV20-1
J gene: TRBJ2-7
CDR3 length: 14
CDR3 protein: SARLTSGKVGYEQY

clone size: many
V gene: TRBV20-1
J gene: TRBJ2-3
CDR3 length: 17
CDR3 protein: SARDSGLAGGRGTDTQY

clone size: many
V gene: TRBV27
J gene: TRBJ2-1
CDR3 length: 12
CDR3 protein: ASSFSPGGDEQF

clone size: .
V gene: TRBV4-2
J gene: TRBJ1-4
CDR3 length: 12
CDR3 protein: ASTLDYGNEKLF

clone size: .
V gene: TRBV11-2
J gene: TRBJ2-1
CDR3 length: 12
CDR3 protein: ASSLGGPDNEQF

clone size: .
V gene: TRBV9
J gene: TRBJ2-2
CDR3 length: 12
CDR3 protein: ASSVAGLSGELF

clone size: few
V gene: TRBV5-1
J gene: TRBJ2-1
CDR3 length: 14
CDR3 protein: ASSLEGLSSYNEQF

clone size: many
V gene: TRBV12-3/TRBV12-4
J gene: TRBJ1-6
CDR3 length: 13
CDR3 protein: ASSLDRVDNSPLH

clone size: .
V gene: TRBV28
J gene: TRBJ2-7
CDR3 length: 15
CDR3 protein: ASSSPGLAKSSYEQY

clone size: few
V gene: TRBV6-2/TRBV6-3
J gene: TRBJ2-1
CDR3 length: 12
CDR3 protein: ASSYGSKWYEQF

clone size: .
V gene: TRBV24-1
J gene: TRBJ2-2
CDR3 length: 16
CDR3 protein: ATSDPRGEQVNTGELF

clone size: .
V gene: TRBV12-3/TRBV12-4
J gene: TRBJ2-7
CDR3 length: 11
CDR3 protein: ASSFPGIYEQY

clone size: .
V gene: TRBV5-1
J gene: TRBJ1-1
CDR3 length: 12
CDR3 protein: ASSRQGNGNEAF

clone size: .
V gene: TRBV4-2
J gene: TRBJ2-3
CDR3 length: 14
CDR3 protein: ASSQDRGAGTDTQY

clone size: few
V gene: TRBV6-1
J gene: TRBJ2-5
CDR3 length: 12
CDR3 protein: ASRTGQGVETQY

clone size: .
V gene: TRBV21-1
J gene: TRBJ2-6
CDR3 length: 12
CDR3 protein: ASSKVSGANVLT

clone size: few
V gene: TRBV7-2
J gene: TRBJ2-1
CDR3 length: 12
CDR3 protein: ASSPRPFYNEQF

clone size: .
V gene: TRBV12-3/TRBV12-4
J gene: TRBJ2-1
CDR3 length: 18
CDR3 protein: ASSLARGGIARSFDNEQF

clone size: few
V gene: TRBV20-1
J gene: TRBJ2-5
CDR3 length: 15
CDR3 protein: SARPGSGPKLQETQY

clone size: few
V gene: TRBV20-1
J gene: TRBJ2-5
CDR3 length: 15
CDR3 protein: SVHMGGLAIVRETQY

clone size: .
V gene: TRBV27
J gene: TRBJ2-7
CDR3 length: 14
CDR3 protein: ASSFSLAGGHYEQY

clone size: .
V gene: TRBV5-1
J gene: TRBJ2-4
CDR3 length: 13
CDR3 protein: ASSPSPGTPDCRD

clone size: many
V gene: TRBV6-4
J gene: TRBJ2-3
CDR3 length: 13
CDR3 protein: ASSVEGGSTDTQY

clone size: once
V gene: TRBV7-8
J gene: TRBJ2-5
CDR3 length: 16
CDR3 protein: ASSFPESVPGYQETQY

clone size: few
V gene: TRBV7-2
J gene: TRBJ2-7
CDR3 length: 13
CDR3 protein: ASSFSGGGSWEQY

clone size: .
V gene: TRBV12-3/TRBV12-4
J gene: TRBJ2-1
CDR3 length: 15
CDR3 protein: ASSLVGSPSSYNEQF

clone size: .
V gene: TRBV7-2
J gene: TRBJ2-1
CDR3 length: 14
CDR3 protein: ASSLLTSGMRNEQF

clone size: .
V gene: TRBV20-1
J gene: TRBJ2-1
CDR3 length: 12
CDR3 protein: SARGGSSTNEQF

clone size: few
V gene: TRBV10-3
J gene: TRBJ2-7
CDR3 length: 9
CDR3 protein: AISGNNEQY